A single sample gave rise to the 9 T cell receptor beta chains below, sequenced in a study of cytomegalovirus exposure and HLA in healthy donors. Generated by immunoSEQ multiplex PCR, the TCRdb table keeps only in-frame clones and is missing some. The sample shows 200,000 to 250,000 clones, roughly 80% of them seen only once. What was sequenced was PBMCs. The receptors come from a woman aged 18-29 years in good health and CMV-seronegative.

The chain couples TRBV27 to TRBJ2-7, with 9 bases fitting TRBD1. Germline trimming cut 6 bases from V and 10 bases from J; bases unmatched to any gene: 10. Germline CDR1 MNHEY, CDR2 SMNVEV (reference sequence). CDR3 length: 13 amino acids. This CDR3 is CASRTGTGRNQYF. The DNA of the CDR3 is TGTGCCAGCAGAACCGGGACAGGGAGAAATCAGTACTTC.

The chain joins TRBV7-9 to TRBJ2-5; D unclear. The CDR3 covers 11 residues. The germline V and J ends were trimmed by 3 bases and 5 bases, with 4 bases remaining between them. Looked up from germline, CDR1 is SEHNR and CDR2 is FQNEAQ (reference sequence). The CDR3 region is CASSFGETQYF. CDR3 DNA: TGTGCCAGCAGCTTCGGCGAGACCCAGTACTTC. The full variable domain, in which reference TRBV7-9 and TRBJ2-5 provide the parts outside the CDR3, is DTGVSQNPRHKITKRGQNVTFRCDPISEHNRLYWYRQTLGQGPEFLTYFQNEAQLEKSRLLSDRFSAERPKGSFSTLEIQRTEQGDSAMYLCASSFGETQYFGPGTRLLVL.

The chain has TRBV5-1 and TRBJ2-1; D is perhaps TRBD1 or TRBD2 (5 bases each). Trimming pared 0 bases from V and 6 bases from J, leaving 13 bases between. Germline CDR1 SGHRS, CDR2 YFSETQ. The CDR3 is made up of 15 amino acids. CDR3 loop: CASSLEGWGSNEQFF. The CDR3 nucleotides read TGCGCCAGCAGCTTGGAGGGCTGGGGGAGCAATGAGCAGTTCTTC. Together with reference TRBV5-1 and TRBJ2-1, the CDR3 gives the full variable domain: KAGVTQTPRYLIKTRGQQVTLSCSPISGHRSVSWYQQTPGQGLQFLFEYFSETQRNKGNFPGRFSGRQFSNSRSEMNVSTLELGDSALYLCASSLEGWGSNEQFFGPGTRLTVL.

This chain joins TRBV5-1 and TRBJ2-1; TRBD2 matches at 8 bases. Germline trimming cut 1 base from V and 6 bases from J; bases unmatched to any gene: 9. Germline V gene lookup returns CDR1 SGHRS and CDR2 YFSETQ. This CDR3 is built from 16 residues. DNA for the CDR3: TGCGCCAGCAGCTTGAATCGGGCGGGAGGCTCCAATGAGCAGTTCTTC. Encoded protein: CASSLNRAGGSNEQFF.

The rearrangement links TRBV27 to TRBJ2-1, with a weak D call TRBD1 (6 bases). The CDR3 totals 15 residues. Trimming pared 7 bases from V and 1 base from J, leaving 14 bases between. Germline CDR1 reads MNHEY; CDR2 reads SMNVEV (reference sequence). The CDR3 DNA sequence: TGTGCCAGCATTAATCTAGGACAGTCCTACAATGAGCAGTTCTTC. Translated, it gives CASINLGQSYNEQFF.

This chain connects TRBV15 to TRBJ1-1; D not resolved. Per the germline V gene, CDR1 is LNHNV and CDR2 is YYDKDF (reference sequence). This CDR3 comprises 13 residues. V lost 2 bases to trimming and J lost 6 bases, with 10 bases between them. The CDR3 coding sequence is TGTGCCACCAGCAGAAAAAGGTCAGCTGAAGCTTTCTTT. This encodes CATSRKRSAEAFF. The variable domain in full, with the rest retrieved from reference TRBV15 and TRBJ1-1, is DAMVIQNPRYQVTQFGKPVTLSCSQTLNHNVMYWYQQKSSQAPKLLFHYYDKDFNNEADTPDNFQSRRPNTSFCFLDIRSPGLGDTAMYLCATSRKRSAEAFFGQGTRLTVV.

The rearrangement joins TRBV28 to TRBJ2-2; no clear D. The length of the CDR3 is 15 residues. V lost 1 base and J lost 3, with 9 bases in between. In germline, CDR1 is MDHEN, CDR2 SYDVKM. CDR3 DNA: TGTGCCAGCAGTTTATTAGACACTTACACCGGGGAGCTGTTTTTT. Protein product: CASSLLDTYTGELFF.

The chain recombines TRBV2 with TRBJ2-2; the match to TRBD1 covers 9 bases. Germline CDR1 and CDR2: SNHLY and FYNNEI. After removal of 9 bases from V and 3 bases from J, the junction contained 5 bases not matched to a gene. The CDR3 has 14 residues. The CDR3 here is CARSQGADTGELFF. CDR3 bases: TGTGCCAGGTCACAGGGGGCCGACACCGGGGAGCTGTTTTTT. Based on the CDR3 plus reference TRBV2 and TRBJ2-2, the full variable domain is EPEVTQTPSHQVTQMGQEVILRCVPISNHLYFYWYRQILGQKVEFLVSFYNNEISEKSEIFDDQFSVERPDGSNFTLKIRSTKLEDSAMYFCARSQGADTGELFFGEGSRLTVL.

The chain uses TRBV5-1 and TRBJ2-3; D ambiguous. The ends were cut back, 4 bases at V and 1 base at J, with 13 bases in the middle. The CDR3 is 15 residues long. Germline V CDR1 and CDR2: SGHRS, YFSETQ. Here the CDR3 reads CASSPTVSGTDTQYF. The CDR3 DNA reads TGCGCCAGCAGCCCAACCGTTTCGGGCACAGATACGCAGTATTTT.